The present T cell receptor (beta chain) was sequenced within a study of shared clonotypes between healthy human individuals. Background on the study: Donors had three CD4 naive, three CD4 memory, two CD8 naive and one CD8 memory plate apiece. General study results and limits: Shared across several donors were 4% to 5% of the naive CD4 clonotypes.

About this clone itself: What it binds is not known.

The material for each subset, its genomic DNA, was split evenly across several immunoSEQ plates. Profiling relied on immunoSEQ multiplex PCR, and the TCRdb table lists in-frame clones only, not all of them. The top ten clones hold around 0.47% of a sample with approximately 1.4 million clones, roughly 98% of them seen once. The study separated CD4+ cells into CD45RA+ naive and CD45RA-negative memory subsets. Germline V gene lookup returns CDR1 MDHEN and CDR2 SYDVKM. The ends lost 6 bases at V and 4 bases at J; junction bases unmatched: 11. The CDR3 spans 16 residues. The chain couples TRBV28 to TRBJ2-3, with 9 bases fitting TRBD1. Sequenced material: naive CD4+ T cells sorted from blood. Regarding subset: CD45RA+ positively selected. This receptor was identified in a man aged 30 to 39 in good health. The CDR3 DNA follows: TGTGCCAGCAGGGACGAACAGGGGGCGCGGGCAGATACGCAGTATTTT. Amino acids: CASRDEQGARADTQYF.